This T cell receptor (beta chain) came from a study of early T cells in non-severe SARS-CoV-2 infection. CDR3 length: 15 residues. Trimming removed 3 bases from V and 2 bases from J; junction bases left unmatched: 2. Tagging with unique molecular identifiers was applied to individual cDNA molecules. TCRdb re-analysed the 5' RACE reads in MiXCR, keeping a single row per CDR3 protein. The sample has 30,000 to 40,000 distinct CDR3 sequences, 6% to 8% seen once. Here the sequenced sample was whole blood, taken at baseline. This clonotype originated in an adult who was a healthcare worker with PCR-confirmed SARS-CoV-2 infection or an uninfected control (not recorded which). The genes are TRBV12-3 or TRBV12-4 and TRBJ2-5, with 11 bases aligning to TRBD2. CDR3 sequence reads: CASSFSGRDQETQYF. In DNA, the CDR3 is TGTGCCAGCAGTTTTAGCGGGAGGGATCAAGAGACCCAGTACTTC.